Following are 29 T cell receptor beta chains from one sample sequenced in a study of shared clonotypes between healthy human individuals. Sequenced by immunoSEQ multiplex PCR; TCRdb stores in-frame clones only, minus some. The sample holds about 2.4 million clones, 90% to 95% seen once. The specimen was naive CD4+ T cells from PBMCs. Subset described: CD45RA+ positively selected. Every receptor here comes from a man younger than 30 in good health. Some clones in this sample may be carry-over from other donors' samples.

V gene TRBV5-1 combines with J gene TRBJ1-3; D uncertain. Trimming shortened V by 3 bases and J by 3 bases, and 13 bases separated the two germline ends. Germline assignment: CDR1 SGHRS and CDR2 YFSETQ. CDR3 size: 15 residues. The DNA of the CDR3 is TGCGCCAGCAGCTCCCCGGGCAGCGGTGGAAACACCATATATTTT. Translated, it gives CASSSPGSGGNTIYF.

CDR3 in DNA: TGTGCCAGCAGTTTGTCGGTGGTGGGCTCCTACAATGAGCAGTTCTTC. Amino acid sequence: CASSLSVVGSYNEQFF. The chain couples TRBV28 to TRBJ2-1; D is ambiguous. With 3 bases removed from V and 0 bases from J, the gap between germline ends came to 12 bases. CDR1 MDHEN and CDR2 SYDVKM come from the germline V gene. CDR3 length: 16 residues.

The J gene is TRBJ2-5, the V gene TRBV2; possibly TRBD2 for D (5 bases). CDR1 is SNHLY, CDR2 FYNNEI, per germline. Deletions cut 7 bases from V and 4 bases from J, with 13 bases between. The CDR3 totals 13 residues. The CDR3 loop is CASIREIGETQYF. CDR3 nucleotides: TGTGCCAGCATCCGGGAAATCGGAGAGACCCAGTACTTC.

The chain combines TRBV2 with TRBJ1-6, with D perhaps matching TRBD1 (5 bases). The V end was cut by 7 bases, the J end by 5 bases, with 12 bases between. Germline V lookup: CDR1 SNHLY, CDR2 FYNNEI. This CDR3 is 14 amino acids long. CDR3 in amino acids: CASTPGTDNSPLHF. CDR3 nucleotide sequence: TGTGCCAGCACCCCCGGGACGGATAATTCACCCCTCCACTTT. The full variable domain, its missing parts supplied by reference TRBV2 and TRBJ1-6, is EPEVTQTPSHQVTQMGQEVILRCVPISNHLYFYWYRQILGQKVEFLVSFYNNEISEKSEIFDDQFSVERPDGSNFTLKIRSTKLEDSAMYFCASTPGTDNSPLHFGNGTRLTVT.

The CDR3 DNA sequence: TGCGCCAGCAGCCCGGAAGGGGCCAAAAACGGCTACACCTTC. This translates into CASSPEGAKNGYTF. V gene TRBV5-1 combines with J gene TRBJ1-2; TRBD1 is a possible D gene (5 bases). The CDR3 sequence is 14 residues long. The ends were cut back, 4 bases at V and 8 bases at J, with 18 bases in the middle. Germline CDR1 reads SGHRS; CDR2 reads YFSETQ. The full variable domain, completed using reference TRBV5-1 and TRBJ1-2, is KAGVTQTPRYLIKTRGQQVTLSCSPISGHRSVSWYQQTPGQGLQFLFEYFSETQRNKGNFPGRFSGRQFSNSRSEMNVSTLELGDSALYLCASSPEGAKNGYTFGSGTRLTVV.

This chain connects TRBV11-2 to TRBJ2-5, with D possibly matching TRBD2 (6 bases). CDR1 is SGHAT and CDR2 is FQNNGV in the germline V gene. CDR3 length: 14 residues. Trimming removed 3 bases from V and 7 bases from J, with 15 bases in between. The CDR3 spells CASSFMAPGGTQYF. In nucleotides, the CDR3 is TGTGCCAGCAGCTTTATGGCTCCCGGGGGGACCCAGTACTTC.

This chain uses TRBV6-1 with TRBJ1-1, with D hard to call. The CDR3 is made up of 14 amino acids. Germline CDR1 and CDR2: MNHNS and SASEGT. Trimming pared 1 base from V and 1 base from J, leaving 7 bases between. The CDR3 here is CASSEDAGNTEAFF. The DNA of the CDR3 is TGTGCCAGCAGTGAAGACGCAGGGAACACTGAAGCTTTCTTT.

This rearrangement joins TRBV30 to TRBJ1-5; 8 nucleotides agree with TRBD1. Per germline, CDR1 GTSNPN and CDR2 SVGIG (reference sequence). V dropped 2 bases and J dropped 2; count of bases not matched to a gene: 2. This CDR3 is built from 14 residues. This CDR3 reads CAWSWGQGNQPQHF. For the CDR3, the DNA is TGTGCCTGGAGTTGGGGACAGGGCAATCAGCCCCAGCATTTT.

The chain employs TRBV29-1 and TRBJ1-3, with TRBD1 matching 8 bases. CDR3 size: 14 residues. Germline V gene data show CDR1 as SQVTM and CDR2 as ANQGSEA. Trimming took 4 bases from V and 3 from J; bases not matched to a gene: 5. Here the CDR3 reads CSVASGTGGNTIYF. DNA for the CDR3: TGCAGCGTTGCGTCCGGGACAGGTGGAAACACCATATATTTT.

This clone has just one count. V is TRBV4-3 and J is TRBJ2-3, with 10 positions matching TRBD2. V was pared by 1 base and J by 4 bases, with 8 bases of the junction left unmatched. Germline V gene lookup returns CDR1 LGHNA and CDR2 YSLEER. The CDR3 has 17 amino acids. CDR3 loop: CASSQAVLAGESDTQYF. In DNA form, the CDR3 reads TGCGCCAGCAGCCAAGCCGTTCTAGCGGGAGAATCAGATACGCAGTATTTT.

The chain couples TRBV5-8 to TRBJ1-6; tentatively, D is TRBD1 (5 bases). The V end lost 3 bases, the J end lost 14 bases, and 18 bases lay between the germline ends. This CDR3 is 14 amino acids long. The germline CDR1 and CDR2 sequences are SGHTS and YDEGEE. This CDR3 reads CASSSPGTYNSLHF. The CDR3 region has the DNA TGTGCCAGCAGCTCTCCCGGGACCTACAATTCCCTCCACTTT.

The chain joins TRBV5-4 to TRBJ1-4; D not resolved. The ends were cut back, 3 bases at V and 8 bases at J, with 20 bases in the middle. Germline V gene lookup returns CDR1 SGHNT and CDR2 YYREEE (reference sequence). The CDR3 loop spans 16 amino acids. Here the CDR3 DNA reads TGTGCCAGCAGCTCCCCAGCGGACGGAGGATTGGAAAAACTGTTTTTT. As protein: CASSSPADGGLEKLFF.

V is TRBV2 and J is TRBJ1-1; D is unresolved. Germline V CDR1 and CDR2: SNHLY, FYNNEI. V was trimmed by 4 bases and J by 0 bases, leaving 9 bases between them. CDR3 length: 14 amino acids. This CDR3 reads CASSVSPVNTEAFF. CDR3 DNA: TGTGCCAGCAGTGTTTCCCCAGTGAACACTGAAGCTTTCTTT.

The rearrangement links TRBV4-3 to TRBJ2-7, with D perhaps being TRBD1 or TRBD2 (5 bases each). Per the germline V gene, CDR1 is LGHNA and CDR2 is YSLEER. Trimming stripped 9 bases from V and 5 bases from J, with 17 bases between. The CDR3 loop spans 13 amino acids. The CDR3 region is CASGRGLGNEQYF. The CDR3 DNA sequence: TGCGCCAGTGGACGGGGCCTTGGAAACGAGCAGTACTTC.

This clone came up once. CDR3 coding DNA: TGTGCCAGCAGCCGCGGGGGACGGAGTCAGCCCCAGCATTTT. Translating it yields CASSRGGRSQPQHF. V usage is TRBV7-2 and J usage is TRBJ1-5; D is possibly TRBD1 (5 bases). Germline CDR1 and CDR2: SGHTA and FQGNSA. The CDR3 extends over 14 amino acids. V was cut by 5 bases and J by 6 bases, with 14 bases left in between.

The DNA of the CDR3 is TGCGCCAGCAGCCAAGATACGGGAGGGGAGACCCAGTACTTC. Translation gives CASSQDTGGETQYF. This chain links TRBV4-3 with TRBJ2-5, with 8 positions matching TRBD2. This CDR3 spans 14 amino acids. CDR1 is LGHNA and CDR2 is YSLEER in the germline V gene. The V segment lost 0 bases and the J segment 5 bases; nucleotides outside the gene matches: 2.

This rearrangement joins TRBV5-1 to TRBJ2-3; 7 bases align to TRBD1. Trimming took 5 bases from V and 3 from J; bases not matched to a gene: 9. Per the germline V gene, CDR1 is SGHRS and CDR2 is YFSETQ. This CDR3 region has 15 residues. The CDR3 is CASRQTGIGTDTQYF. CDR3 DNA: TGCGCCAGCAGGCAGACAGGGATAGGGACAGATACGCAGTATTTT.

The V call is TRBV6-6, the J call TRBJ2-3, with D unclear. V was pared by 6 bases and J by 5 bases, with 18 bases between. Germline lookup yields CDR1 MNHNY and CDR2 SVGAGI (reference sequence). This CDR3 is built from 15 residues. The CDR3 loop is CASSYRATLGDTQYF. As DNA, the CDR3 is TGTGCCAGCAGCTACCGGGCCACGCTCGGAGATACGCAGTATTTT.

The V call is TRBV2, the J call TRBJ2-7; D unclear. The CDR3 covers 13 residues. With 3 bases removed from V and 0 bases from J, the gap between germline ends came to 6 bases. In germline, CDR1 is SNHLY, CDR2 FYNNEI. CDR3 sequence: CASSDDLSYEQYF. CDR3 bases: TGTGCCAGCAGTGACGACCTCTCCTACGAGCAGTACTTC.

The gene calls are TRBV6-4 and TRBJ1-1, with D tentatively TRBD1 (6 bases). The CDR3 totals 17 residues. Trimming stripped 7 bases from V and 3 bases from J, with 24 bases between. Germline CDR1 and CDR2: MRHNA and SNTAGT. The CDR3 nucleotides are TGTGCCAGCACTACCATCACAGGGCAGAGGGGGGACACTGAAGCTTTCTTT. This sequence encodes CASTTITGQRGDTEAFF.

This clone was recorded once. The chain uses TRBV11-2 and TRBJ2-1; D remains ambiguous. The V gene lost 3 bases and the J gene lost 7 bases, with 22 bases spanning the gap. Germline assignment: CDR1 SGHAT and CDR2 FQNNGV. There are 17 residues in the CDR3. The CDR3: CASSLYASRTGGNEQFF. In DNA, the CDR3 is TGTGCCAGCAGCTTGTACGCCTCACGGACGGGTGGGAATGAGCAGTTCTTC.

As regards this clone: Other DNA sequences in this sample translate to the same CDR3. CDR3 DNA: TGTGCCAGCAGCTTAGCAGGGTCGGATACGCAGTATTTT. This sequence encodes CASSLAGSDTQYF. The chain recombines TRBV11-2 with TRBJ2-3; a weak D match, TRBD1 (5 bases). The V end was cut by 1 base, the J end by 6 bases, with 8 bases between. The germline gives CDR1 SGHAT, CDR2 FQNNGV. This CDR3 spans 13 amino acids.

This rearrangement joins TRBV30 to TRBJ2-3, with a weak D call TRBD1 (7 bases). The germline gives CDR1 GTSNPN, CDR2 SVGIG (reference sequence). CDR3 size: 16 residues. The ends were cut back, 1 base at V and 4 bases at J, with 18 bases in the middle. DNA for the CDR3: TGTGCCTGGAGTGACGGGGGCAGGGGGTTTGCAGATACGCAGTATTTT. Its translation: CAWSDGGRGFADTQYF.

In DNA form, the CDR3 reads TGTGCCAGCAGCTTGTCCGGAACTAACACTGAAGCTTTCTTT. It translates to CASSLSGTNTEAFF. The rearrangement joins TRBV5-6 to TRBJ1-1; D is ambiguous. Trimming left V 1 base short and J 2 bases short, with 9 bases between. The CDR3 is made up of 14 amino acids. The germline gives CDR1 SGHDT, CDR2 YYEEEE. The whole variable domain, filled in from reference TRBV5-6 and TRBJ1-1, reads DAGVTQSPTHLIKTRGQQVTLRCSPKSGHDTVSWYQQALGQGPQFIFQYYEEEERQRGNFPDRFSGHQFPNYSSELNVNALLLGDSALYLCASSLSGTNTEAFFGQGTRLTVV.

V and J are TRBV5-1 and TRBJ1-1, with D uncertain. Germline assignment: CDR1 SGHRS and CDR2 YFSETQ. Trimming took 4 bases from V and 1 from J, leaving 14 bases between them. The CDR3 consists of 15 residues. This CDR3 reads CASSRSLVTNTEAFF. In DNA, the CDR3 is TGCGCCAGCAGCCGCTCGTTGGTGACGAACACTGAAGCTTTCTTT.

The rearrangement joins TRBV30 to TRBJ1-2; 7 bases align to TRBD1. V was pared by 2 bases and J by 4 bases, with 7 bases of the junction left unmatched. Germline CDR1 and CDR2: GTSNPN and SVGIG (reference sequence). This CDR3 has 14 residues. CDR3 in DNA: TGTGCCTGGAGTCCAGACAGGGTCGGCTATGGCTACACCTTC. Its protein is CAWSPDRVGYGYTF.

The rearrangement uses TRBV5-1 and TRBJ2-7; 7 bases match TRBD1. Unmatched junction bases numbered 9, after V lost 4 bases and J lost 5 bases. Germline V gene sequence: CDR1 SGHRS, CDR2 YFSETQ. This CDR3 spans 14 amino acids. CDR3 nucleotides: TGCGCCAGCAGCAACCGAGAGGGGGCGGACGAGCAGTACTTC. It codes for CASSNREGADEQYF.

The chain carries TRBV9 and TRBJ2-4, with a possible D match to TRBD2 (5 bases). Germline CDR1 is SGDLS and CDR2 is YYNGEE. V lost 1 base, J lost 9 bases, and 11 bases lay in between. The CDR3 is 13 amino acids. CDR3 protein: CASSVLSRGIQYF. The CDR3 region has the DNA TGTGCCAGCAGCGTACTAAGCCGGGGCATTCAGTACTTC.

The rearrangement joins TRBV5-6 to TRBJ1-3; no firm D call. Trimming took 3 bases from V and 4 from J, leaving 14 bases between them. Germline V CDR1 and CDR2: SGHDT, YYEEEE. This CDR3 is built from 15 residues. The DNA for the CDR3 is TGTGCCAGCAGCTACCCTAAGGGAGCCGGAAACACCATATATTTT. It encodes CASSYPKGAGNTIYF.